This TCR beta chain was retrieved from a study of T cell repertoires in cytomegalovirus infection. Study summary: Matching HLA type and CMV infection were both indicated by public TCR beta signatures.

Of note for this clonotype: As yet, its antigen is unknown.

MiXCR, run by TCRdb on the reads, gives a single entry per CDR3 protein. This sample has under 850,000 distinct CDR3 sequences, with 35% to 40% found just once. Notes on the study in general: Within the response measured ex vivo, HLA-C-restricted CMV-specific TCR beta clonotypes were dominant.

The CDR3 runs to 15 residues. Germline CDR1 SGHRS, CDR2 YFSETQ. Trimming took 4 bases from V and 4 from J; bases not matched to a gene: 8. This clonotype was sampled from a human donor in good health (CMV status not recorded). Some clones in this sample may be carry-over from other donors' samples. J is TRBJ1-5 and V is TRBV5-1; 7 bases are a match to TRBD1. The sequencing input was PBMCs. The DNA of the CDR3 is TGCGCCAGCAGCCATCTCCCGGGACAGAATCAGCCCCAGCATTTT. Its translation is CASSHLPGQNQPQHF.